Described below is a single T cell receptor (beta chain) sequence and its context. Its antigen is not identified. One end of the junction does not line up with germline, which may come from a read error. This sample was taken from a study of shared clonotypes between healthy human individuals. Study as a whole: Aged 18 to 49, the donors were a couple of women and a few men. The study's findings and limits: Estimated richness was generally greater in naive than memory subsets.

Generated by immunoSEQ multiplex PCR, the TCRdb table keeps only in-frame clones and is missing some. The sample has more than 1,200,000 clones, less than 99% seen once. This CDR3 contains 12 residues. The chain combines TRBV5-3 with TRBJ2-7, with a possible D match to TRBD2 (5 bases). TRBV5-3 is known as an ORF, though its function is uncertain. This receptor was obtained from a man aged 25-45 years in good health. Sequencing was performed on naive CD4+ T cells sorted from blood. Subset: CD45RA+ positively selected. The CDR3 sequence: CASSLSLDEQYF. In nucleotides, the CDR3 is TGTGCCAGCAGCTTGTCACTAGACGAGCAGTACTTC.